This TCR beta chain was recorded in a study of cytomegalovirus exposure and HLA in healthy donors. Whole-study findings and limits: When the data were analyzed later, several of the most significant clusters appeared to be linked to common viral pathogens. In a later analysis, donors in an Asian-associated ancestry cluster reportedly had fewer N-insertions in productive TCRs than the cohort mean. Sequencing had likely introduced a cluster of highly shared sequence variants as an artifact.

Remarks on this clone: The target antigen is unknown.

Use of 60 Vbeta and 13 Jbeta primers characterized the PCR. Only in-frame clones appear in the TCRdb table, and some are missing; sequencing was by immunoSEQ multiplex PCR. The table includes roughly 150,000 clones, roughly 80% detected once. The donors were healthy bone marrow donors. Germline V gene data show CDR1 as KGHSH and CDR2 as LQKENI. The CDR3 loop spans 15 amino acids. J lost 4 bases, V lost 3 bases, and 3 bases had no gene match. The rearrangement uses TRBV18 and TRBJ2-6; 7 bases match TRBD1. This clonotype originated in a male donor in good health and CMV-seronegative. The source material was PBMCs. CDR3 coding DNA: TGTGCCAGCTCACCGACAGGGCCCGGGGCCAACGTCCTGACTTTC. Residues: CASSPTGPGANVLTF. Together with reference TRBV18 and TRBJ2-6, the CDR3 gives the full variable domain: NAGVMQNPRHLVRRRGQEARLRCSPMKGHSHVYWYRQLPEEGLKFMVYLQKENIIDESGMPKERFSAEFPKEGPSILRIQQVVRGDSAAYFCASSPTGPGANVLTFGAGSRLTVL.